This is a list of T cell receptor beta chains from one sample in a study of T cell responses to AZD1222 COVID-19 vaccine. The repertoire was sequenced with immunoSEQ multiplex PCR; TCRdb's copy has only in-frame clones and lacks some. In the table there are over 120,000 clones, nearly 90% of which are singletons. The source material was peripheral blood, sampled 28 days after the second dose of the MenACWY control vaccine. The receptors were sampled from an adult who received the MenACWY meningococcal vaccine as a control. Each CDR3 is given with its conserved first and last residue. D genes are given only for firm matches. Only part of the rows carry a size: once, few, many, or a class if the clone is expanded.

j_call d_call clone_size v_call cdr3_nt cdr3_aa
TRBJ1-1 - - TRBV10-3 TGTGCCATCAGTGACTGGAACACTGAAGCTTTCTTT CAISDWNTEAFF
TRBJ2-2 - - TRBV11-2 TGTGCCAGCAGCTCCCTCCGTGGAGACTCGCCCGGGGAGCTGTTTTTT CASSSLRGDSPGELFF
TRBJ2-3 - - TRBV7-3 TGTGCCAGCAGCCGTGGACAGACCACAGATACGCAGTATTTT CASSRGQTTDTQYF
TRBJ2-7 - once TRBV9 TGTGCCAGCAGCGTAGAGGGCCGGGGCGAGCAGTACTTC CASSVEGRGEQYF
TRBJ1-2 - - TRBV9 TGTGCCAGCACCGGGGGGCCCGGCTACACCTTC CASTGGPGYTF
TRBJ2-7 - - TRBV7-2 TGTGCCAGCAGCTTTGGAGGGTCGACCTACGAGCAGTACTTC CASSFGGSTYEQYF
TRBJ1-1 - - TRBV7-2 TGTGCCAGCAGCTTAGTCCCGCGGAACACTGAAGCTTTCTTT CASSLVPRNTEAFF
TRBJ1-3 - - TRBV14 TGTGCCAGCAGCCAAGACAGGGCTGGAAACACCATATATTTT CASSQDRAGNTIYF
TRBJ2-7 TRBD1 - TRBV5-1 TGCGCCAGCAGCCCGACGGGACAGGGGATGAGGGAGCAGTACTTC CASSPTGQGMREQYF
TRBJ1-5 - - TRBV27 TGTGCCAGCAGTTTGAGCAACAGCGCCGGCAATCAGCCCCAGCATTTT CASSLSNSAGNQPQHF
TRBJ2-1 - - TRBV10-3 TGTGCCATCAGTGAGGCTAGCTATGAGCAGTTCTTC CAISEASYEQFF
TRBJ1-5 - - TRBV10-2 TGCGCCAGCAGTACAGGGTTAGCTCAGCCCCAGCATTTT CASSTGLAQPQHF
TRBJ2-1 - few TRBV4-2 TGTGCCAGCAGCCAAGATTGGATTAAAGCGACCGTCAATGAGCAGTTCTTC CASSQDWIKATVNEQFF
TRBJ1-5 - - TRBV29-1 TGCAGCGTTCAATCTGGTAATGGGGCGCCCCAGCATTTT CSVQSGNGAPQHF
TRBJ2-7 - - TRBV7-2 TGTGCCAGCAGCTCAGGGACCCACTACGAGCAGTACTTC CASSSGTHYEQYF
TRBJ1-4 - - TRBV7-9 TGTGCCAGCAGCCAACCGGTCGGGGGCACTAATGAAAAACTGTTTTTT CASSQPVGGTNEKLFF
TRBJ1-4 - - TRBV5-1 TGCGCCAGCAGCAATGAGGGCCGGGGGGAGGAAAAACTGTTTTTT CASSNEGRGEEKLFF
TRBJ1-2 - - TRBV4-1 TGCGCCAGCAGCATGGCCGGCGAGAACTATGGCTACACCTTC CASSMAGENYGYTF
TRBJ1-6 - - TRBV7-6 TGTGCCAGCAGCCTAGTGGGGTCTAATTCACCCCTCCACTTT CASSLVGSNSPLHF
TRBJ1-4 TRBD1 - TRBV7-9 TGTGCCAGCACCCCGGGACAGGGTAACGAAAAACTGTTTTTT CASTPGQGNEKLFF
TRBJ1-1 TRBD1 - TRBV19 TGTGCCAGTAGTATTACAGGGGCGGGGGAAGCTTTCTTT CASSITGAGEAFF
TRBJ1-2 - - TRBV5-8 TGTGCCAGCAGCTTGGAGGGGCAGAACTATGGCTACACCTTC CASSLEGQNYGYTF
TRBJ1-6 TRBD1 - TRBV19 TGTGCCAGTACCCGAGGGGACAGGGAAGTTTCACCCCTCCACTTT CASTRGDREVSPLHF
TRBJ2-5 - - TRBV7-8 TGTGCCAGCAGCCGGACGCCCACTACCCAGACCCAGTACTTC CASSRTPTTQTQYF
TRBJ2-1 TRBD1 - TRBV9 TGTGCCAGCAGCGGCAATCCGAAGACAGGGTCTACTTACAATGAGCAGTTCTTC CASSGNPKTGSTYNEQFF
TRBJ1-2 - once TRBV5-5 TGTGCCAGCAGGGAACCCGGGACACGCTCGGGCTACACCTTC CASREPGTRSGYTF
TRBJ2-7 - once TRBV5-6 TGTGCCAGCAGCTTCGGCAGGGGCGTCTACGAGCAGTACTTC CASSFGRGVYEQYF
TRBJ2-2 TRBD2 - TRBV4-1 TGCGCCAGCAGCCAAGCGCCGGGACTAGCCACCGCGAACACCGGGGAGCTGTTTTTT CASSQAPGLATANTGELFF
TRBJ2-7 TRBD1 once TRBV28 TGTGCCAGCGGTATGGGGACAGGCCTCTCCTACGAGCAGTACTTC CASGMGTGLSYEQYF
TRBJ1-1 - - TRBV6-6 TGTGCCAGCAGTTACGGGAAGAGGACTGAAGCTTTCTTT CASSYGKRTEAFF
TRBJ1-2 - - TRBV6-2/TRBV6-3 TGTGCCAGCAGCCCCAAGGCGAGGTATGGCTACACCTTC CASSPKARYGYTF
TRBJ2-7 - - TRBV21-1 TGTGCCAGCAGCCGAATCCTTCCCTACGAGCAGTACTTC CASSRILPYEQYF
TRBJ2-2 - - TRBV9 TGTGCCAGCAGCCCCGGGAGATTCACCGGGGAGCTGTTTTTT CASSPGRFTGELFF
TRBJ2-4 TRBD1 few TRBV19 TGTGCCAGTAGTATAGGGACAGGGAACATTCAGTACTTC CASSIGTGNIQYF
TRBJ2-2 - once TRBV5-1 TGCGCCAGCAGCCCTACCGGGACCGCGGCCGGGGAGCTGTTTTTT CASSPTGTAAGELFF
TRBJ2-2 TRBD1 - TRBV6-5 TGTGCCAGCAGTTACTTTGGGACAGGGGGCACCGGGGAGCTGTTTTTT CASSYFGTGGTGELFF
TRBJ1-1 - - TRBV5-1 TGCGCCAGCAGCCTCCGGGCCGAAAGTCGGACTGAAGCTTTCTTT CASSLRAESRTEAFF
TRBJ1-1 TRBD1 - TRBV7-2 TGTGCCAGCAGCTTTAGACAGGGAGGAAACACTGAAGCTTTCTTT CASSFRQGGNTEAFF
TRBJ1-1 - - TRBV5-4 TGTGCCAGCAGCGTCGACAGGTCATCAAGTGAAGCTTTCTTT CASSVDRSSSEAFF
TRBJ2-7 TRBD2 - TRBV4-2 TGTGCCAGCAGCCAAGGGCTAGCGGATAGCTCCTACGAGCAGTACTTC CASSQGLADSSYEQYF